This T cell receptor (beta chain) originates from a study of shared clonotypes between healthy human individuals. This CDR3 spans 14 amino acids. Germline assignment: CDR1 MDHEN and CDR2 SYDVKM. Unsorted PBMC replicate PCRs drew on roughly 300 ng DNA, representing 25,000 to 30,000 T cell genomes. The assay was immunoSEQ multiplex PCR, and TCRdb's table has in-frame clones only and misses some. The sample has hundreds of thousands of clones; roughly 72% are singletons. With regard to this clone: Its antigen is undetermined.

Study outcomes and limitations: Blood alone was sampled, and tissue repertoires likely differ.

The sequenced material came from PBMCs. The sequence derives from a woman aged 40-49 years in good health. Some clones in this sample may be carry-over from other donors' samples. The V call is TRBV28, the J call TRBJ2-5; tentatively, D is TRBD1 (7 bases). The end of the DNA fits TRBJ2-7 better, so the J call may be wrong. CDR3 protein: CASRATGTYFEQYF. The CDR3, as DNA: TGTGCCAGCAGAGCGACAGGGACTTATTTCGAGCAGTACTTC.